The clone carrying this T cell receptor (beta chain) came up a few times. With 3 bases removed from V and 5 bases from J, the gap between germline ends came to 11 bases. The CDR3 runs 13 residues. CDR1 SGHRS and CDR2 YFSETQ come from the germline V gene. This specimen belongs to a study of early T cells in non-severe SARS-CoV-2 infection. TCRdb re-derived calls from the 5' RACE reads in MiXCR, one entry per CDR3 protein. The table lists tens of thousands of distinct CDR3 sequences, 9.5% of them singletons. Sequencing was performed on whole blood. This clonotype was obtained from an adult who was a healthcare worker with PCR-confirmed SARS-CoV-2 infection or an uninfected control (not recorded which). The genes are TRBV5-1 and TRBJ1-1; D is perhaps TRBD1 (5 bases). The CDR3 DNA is TGCGCCAGCAGCTGGCGGGGGGAGACTGAAGCTTTCTTT. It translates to CASSWRGETEAFF.